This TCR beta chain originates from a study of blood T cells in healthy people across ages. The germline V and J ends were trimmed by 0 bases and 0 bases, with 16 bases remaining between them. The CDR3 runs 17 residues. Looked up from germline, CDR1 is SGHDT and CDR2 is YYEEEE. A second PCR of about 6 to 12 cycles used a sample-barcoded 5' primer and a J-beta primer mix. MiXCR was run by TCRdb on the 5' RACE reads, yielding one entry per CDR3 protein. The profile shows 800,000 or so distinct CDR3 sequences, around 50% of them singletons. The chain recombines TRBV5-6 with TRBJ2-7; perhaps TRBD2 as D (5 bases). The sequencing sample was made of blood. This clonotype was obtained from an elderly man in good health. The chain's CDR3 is CASSLAPGGPGSYEQYF. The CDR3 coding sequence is TGTGCCAGCAGCTTGGCACCCGGCGGGCCCGGCTCCTACGAGCAGTACTTC.